Shown below are 24 T cell receptor beta chains from a single sample sequenced in a study of T cell responses to AZD1222 COVID-19 vaccine. Using immunoSEQ multiplex PCR, the repertoire was profiled, and TCRdb retains in-frame clones only, with some absent. The table records approximately 100,000 clones, around 95% of them present only once. Source: peripheral blood, taken on day 0 of AZD1222 vaccination. The receptors stem from an adult in good health.

This sequence joins TRBV21-1 and TRBJ1-2. TRBV21-1 corresponds to a pseudogene. The CDR3 totals 16 residues. CDR3 nucleotides: TGTGCCAGCAGCAAAAGGAGGGGGGAGGGCTACTATGGCTACACCTTC. Translated: CASSKRRGEGYYGYTF.

The J gene is TRBJ1-2, the V gene TRBV2; D remains unclear. The CDR3 extends over 13 amino acids. Germline loops: CDR1 SNHLY, CDR2 FYNNEI. The germline V and J ends were trimmed by 7 bases and 2 bases, with 11 bases remaining between them. DNA of the CDR3: TGTGCCAGCATAAATCCTGGGAACTATGGCTACACCTTC. Residues: CASINPGNYGYTF.

The chain has TRBV5-1 and TRBJ2-3; D not resolved. In germline, CDR1 is SGHRS, CDR2 YFSETQ. Trimming removed 2 bases from V and 2 bases from J, with 12 bases in between. The CDR3 extends over 15 amino acids. The CDR3: CASSLTDRITDTQYF. In nucleotides, the CDR3 is TGCGCCAGCAGCTTAACGGACCGAATCACAGATACGCAGTATTTT.

This clone appeared once. The chain carries TRBV3-1 (or the pseudogene TRBV3-2) and TRBJ1-1; 7 nucleotides line up with TRBD1. CDR1 is LGHDT and CDR2 is YNNKEL in the germline V gene (reference sequence). The CDR3 spans 12 residues. V lost 2 bases to trimming and J lost 11 bases; unmatched junction nucleotides: 5. CDR3 sequence: CASSQKQGQAFF. The CDR3 coding sequence is TGTGCCAGCAGCCAAAAACAGGGGCAGGCTTTCTTT.

The rearrangement uses TRBV5-5 and TRBJ1-5; weak D call: TRBD1 (5 bases). This CDR3 is built from 13 residues. Trimming shortened V by 0 bases and J by 5 bases, and 6 bases separated the two germline ends. Per germline, CDR1 SGHKS and CDR2 YYEKEE (reference sequence). The CDR3 coding sequence is TGTGCCAGCAGCTTGGAGACAGATCAGCCCCAGCATTTT. Its protein is CASSLETDQPQHF.

This sequence joins TRBV5-6 and TRBJ2-3; TRBD2 matches 10 bases. Unmatched junction bases numbered 1, after V lost 4 bases and J lost 2 bases. The germline V gene has CDR1 SGHDT and CDR2 YYEEEE. There are 14 residues in the CDR3. In DNA, the CDR3 is TGTGCCAGCAGCCTAGCGGGGGCCACAGATACGCAGTATTTT. This translates into CASSLAGATDTQYF. Combining the CDR3 with reference TRBV5-6 and TRBJ2-3 gives the whole variable domain DAGVTQSPTHLIKTRGQQVTLRCSPKSGHDTVSWYQQALGQGPQFIFQYYEEEERQRGNFPDRFSGHQFPNYSSELNVNALLLGDSALYLCASSLAGATDTQYFGPGTRLTVL.

The rearrangement joins TRBV3-1 (or the pseudogene TRBV3-2) to TRBJ2-3; D remains ambiguous. Trimming pared 3 bases from V and 0 bases from J, leaving 13 bases between. Per the germline V gene, CDR1 is LGHDT and CDR2 is YNNKEL (reference sequence). CDR3 length: 16 amino acids. The CDR3 nucleotides read TGTGCCAGCAGCCAGGGCCTCTGGCGGAGCACAGATACGCAGTATTTT. It encodes CASSQGLWRSTDTQYF.

The CDR3 reads CASRPGPNYGYTF. The DNA of the CDR3 is TGTGCCAGCAGACCCGGGCCTAACTATGGCTACACCTTC. The V and J genes are TRBV6-5 and TRBJ1-2; D gene unclear. The V and J ends lost 6 bases and 0 bases respectively, with 8 bases between them. CDR3 length: 13 amino acids. Germline V gives CDR1 MNHEY, CDR2 SVGAGI.

The rearrangement joins TRBV6-4 to TRBJ1-2, with unresolved D. V was pared by 0 bases and J by 4 bases, with 12 bases between. The CDR3 extends over 15 amino acids. CDR1 MRHNA and CDR2 SNTAGT come from the germline V gene. This CDR3 is CASSDSNTSPYGYTF. CDR3 nucleotides: TGTGCCAGCAGTGACTCGAATACGTCGCCCTATGGCTACACCTTC.

J is TRBJ1-2 and V is TRBV27; 7 nucleotides line up with TRBD1. Germline CDR1 MNHEY, CDR2 SMNVEV (reference sequence). The CDR3 has 17 amino acids. With 5 bases clipped from V and 4 bases from J, the junction kept 16 bases outside the gene matches. The CDR3 DNA follows: TGTGCCAGCAGTCGAAAATCTCCGGGACAGACGATCTATGGCTACACCTTC. Residues: CASSRKSPGQTIYGYTF.

V is TRBV19 and J is TRBJ2-7; possibly TRBD2 for D (6 bases). V was cut by 5 bases and J by 3 bases, with 14 bases left in between. The germline gives CDR1 LNHDA, CDR2 SQIVND (reference sequence). This CDR3 has 14 residues. The CDR3 DNA reads as TGTGCCAGTAGTGCGGGACTCAATTACTACGAGCAGTACTTC. It codes for CASSAGLNYYEQYF.

The chain carries TRBV5-1 and TRBJ1-2; TRBD1 aligns across 8 bases. Trimming removed 4 bases from V and 7 bases from J; junction bases left unmatched: 12. CDR1 and CDR2 (germline): SGHRS, YFSETQ. CDR3 length: 15 residues. The CDR3 protein is CASSDNHGQGSGYTF. The CDR3 DNA reads TGCGCCAGCAGCGATAACCACGGACAGGGAAGTGGCTACACCTTC.

V usage is TRBV6-5 and J usage is TRBJ2-1; 9 bases are shared with TRBD1. The CDR3 is 15 residues long. V dropped 6 bases and J dropped 4; count of bases not matched to a gene: 7. The germline CDR1 and CDR2 sequences are MNHEY and SVGAGI. The CDR3 reads CASRLGQGTYNEQFF. The CDR3 bases are TGTGCCAGCAGGCTAGGACAGGGGACTTACAATGAGCAGTTCTTC.

V and J are TRBV19 and TRBJ1-6, with D unresolved. The CDR3 totals 14 residues. Germline CDR1 reads LNHDA; CDR2 reads SQIVND (reference sequence). V lost 3 bases to trimming and J lost 7 bases, with 10 bases between them. The CDR3 loop is CASSIGEFNSPLHF. The CDR3 bases are TGTGCCAGTAGTATCGGGGAGTTCAATTCACCCCTCCACTTT.

The chain employs TRBV4-3 and TRBJ2-1, with no clear D. CDR3 length: 14 residues. Germline V gene sequence: CDR1 LGHNA, CDR2 YSLEER. V lost 0 bases and J 6 bases, leaving 9 bases between the germline ends. The CDR3 DNA follows: TGCGCCAGCAGCCAAGAAGTTATCTCCAATGAGCAGTTCTTC. Translated: CASSQEVISNEQFF.

This CDR3 reads CASSITDRGQPQHF. DNA of the CDR3: TGTGCCAGTAGTATCACGGACAGGGGTCAGCCCCAGCATTTT. The chain recombines TRBV19 with TRBJ1-5; TRBD1 matches at 9 bases. The CDR3 contains 14 residues. The germline V gene has CDR1 LNHDA and CDR2 SQIVND (reference sequence). Losses at the gene ends were 3 bases for V and 6 bases for J; bases not matched to a gene: 3.

V usage is TRBV15 and J usage is TRBJ1-4; D is perhaps TRBD1 (6 bases). The V end lost 1 base, the J end lost 3 bases, and 9 bases lay between the germline ends. The CDR3 spans 15 residues. CDR1 is LNHNV and CDR2 is YYDKDF in the germline V gene (reference sequence). In DNA form, the CDR3 reads TGTGCCACCAGCAGAGGGGGGGCGGCTAATGAAAAACTGTTTTTT. Translated, it gives CATSRGGAANEKLFF.

The chain carries TRBV11-2 and TRBJ1-3; D may be TRBD1 (5 bases). The CDR3 sequence is 15 residues long. V shed 7 bases and J shed 3 bases, with 16 bases lying between them. Germline CDR1 reads SGHAT; CDR2 reads FQNNGV. CDR3 nucleotides: TGTGCCAGCACCAGCATTCAGGGTAGTGGAAACACCATATATTTT. This translates into CASTSIQGSGNTIYF.

A single count supports this clone. The chain couples TRBV10-2 to TRBJ2-2; D unresolved. Germline loops: CDR1 WSHSY, CDR2 SAAADI. V lost 4 bases, J lost 7 bases, and 7 bases lay in between. The CDR3 is made up of 12 amino acids. The CDR3: CASSGTFGELFF. CDR3 sequence (DNA): TGCGCCAGCAGTGGGACCTTCGGGGAGCTGTTTTTT.

V is TRBV7-8 and J is TRBJ2-1; TRBD2 matches at 12 bases. V gave up 5 bases and J gave up 10 bases; unmatched junction bases: 6. The CDR3 is 14 residues long. From germline, CDR1 is SGHVS and CDR2 FQNEAQ. The CDR3 protein is CASSTTSGGLEQFF. In DNA, the CDR3 is TGTGCCAGCAGCACGACTAGCGGGGGCTTAGAGCAGTTCTTC.

The chain recombines TRBV28 with TRBJ1-1; no clear D gene. This CDR3 has 12 residues. With 7 bases removed from V and 5 bases from J, the gap between germline ends came to 11 bases. Germline V gene data show CDR1 as MDHEN and CDR2 as SYDVKM. This CDR3 is CASTFGDTEAFF. CDR3 DNA sequence: TGTGCCAGCACCTTCGGGGATACTGAAGCTTTCTTT.

The chain recombines TRBV4-3 with TRBJ1-2; D unclear. CDR3 length equals 16 residues. The V gene lost 0 bases and the J gene lost 8 bases, with 19 bases spanning the gap. Germline CDR1 and CDR2: LGHNA and YSLEER. CDR3 amino acids: CASSQDSSRIFSGYTF. In DNA, the CDR3 is TGCGCCAGCAGCCAAGATTCGAGTAGGATATTTAGCGGCTACACCTTC.

The J gene is TRBJ2-1, the V gene TRBV5-6, with TRBD2 matching 11 bases. The CDR3 consists of 16 residues. With V trimmed by 4 bases and J by 3 bases, 6 bases remained unmatched. Per the germline V gene, CDR1 is SGHDT and CDR2 is YYEEEE. The DNA of the CDR3 is TGTGCCAGCAGCCCCCCCGGGACTAGCGGCTACAATGAGCAGTTCTTC. Amino acid sequence: CASSPPGTSGYNEQFF.

This sequence joins TRBV19 and TRBJ1-2; D is unresolved. Trimming took off 4 bases at V and 2 bases at J, with 8 bases between the two ends. Germline CDR1 is LNHDA and CDR2 is SQIVND (reference sequence). The length of the CDR3 is 13 residues. The CDR3 DNA reads as TGTGCCAGTAGTAAGAGGGCCAACTATGGCTACACCTTC. It translates to CASSKRANYGYTF.